This T cell receptor beta chain was recorded in a study of yellow fever vaccine responses in identical twins (dated by TCRdb to the late 2010s). Context from the whole study: The study precisely tracked vaccine-responding T cell clones in identical twins.

The germline V gene specifies KGHDR as CDR1 and SFDVKD as CDR2. V and J are truncated by 2 bases and 7 bases respectively, leaving an intervening sequence of 11 bases. Including the terminal cysteine and phenylalanine, the CDR3 comprises 14 residues. Just CDR3 DNA is preserved here, 42 bases in frame from base 1. General study outcomes and caveats: According to the authors, the vaccine-induced T cell response in identical twins seemed to be partly convergent and partly specific to each individual.

With regard to this clonotype: The specificity of this receptor is unknown. No qualities accompany the bases; no much larger clone lies one base away.

Libraries were made using RT-PCR. The sequencer listed for this sample is Illumina HiSeq 2500. TCRdb passed the public sequencing reads through fastp at Q25 and MiXCR, retaining productive beta sequences. Each entry is one CDR3 protein sequence, shown with its most common DNA and genes. For this sample the table gives some 20,000 distinct CDR3 sequences, of which roughly 80% were detected only once. 4.5% to 5.5% of the sample is held by the ten biggest clonotypes. This clonotype originated in a woman aged 18-29 years who received the yellow fever vaccine. Donor details come from another sample of the same person, matched by shared clones. Here the chain combines TRBV24-1 and TRBJ2-4; TRBD1 is possibly the D segment (6 matching bases). The sample consisted of T cells from blood (PBMCs), unsorted or a sorted subset (not recorded which), taken before or after yellow fever vaccination (not recorded which). The CDR3 here reads CATSDSRQANIQYF. The nucleotides read TGTGCCACCAGTGATTCGCGACAGGCCAACATTCAGTACTTC.